The 11 T cell receptor beta chains presented below share a single source sample, sequenced in a study of T cell responses to AZD1222 COVID-19 vaccine. The table came from immunoSEQ multiplex PCR; TCRdb's copy has only in-frame clones and leaves some out. The sample consists of 86,000 or so clones, around 84% of them appearing once. Sample: peripheral blood, taken 28 days after the second AZD1222 dose. The receptors here all came from an adult who received the AZD1222 COVID-19 vaccine.

The V call is TRBV5-1, the J call TRBJ2-1; D may be TRBD1 (6 bases). Germline CDR1 is SGHRS and CDR2 is YFSETQ. V shed 4 bases and J shed 4 bases, with 18 bases lying between them. The CDR3 spans 16 residues. The CDR3 region is CASSDGQPGLYNEQFF. The DNA of the CDR3 is TGCGCCAGCAGCGATGGACAGCCTGGTCTTTACAATGAGCAGTTCTTC.

There are a few counts of this clone. The chain combines TRBV7-6 with TRBJ2-1; 7 nucleotides line up with TRBD1. From germline, CDR1 is SGHVS and CDR2 FNYEAQ. The V segment lost 3 bases and the J segment 5 bases; nucleotides outside the gene matches: 10. This CDR3 comprises 16 residues. The CDR3 loop reads CASSFYYPGQNNEQFF. CDR3 coding DNA: TGTGCCAGCAGCTTTTATTATCCGGGACAGAACAATGAGCAGTTCTTC.

The CDR3 DNA is TGCGCCAGCACTCTGAGCGGGATGAACACCGGGGAGCTGTTTTTT. It is translated as CASTLSGMNTGELFF. The rearrangement links TRBV4-1 to TRBJ2-2; 7 bases align to TRBD2. Losses at the gene ends were 7 bases for V and 1 base for J; bases not matched to a gene: 6. CDR3 length: 15 residues. In germline, CDR1 is MGHRA, CDR2 YSYEKL.

This clone has more than one count but fewer than ten. This chain uses TRBV28 with TRBJ2-7; D is perhaps TRBD1 (6 bases). The germline gives CDR1 MDHEN, CDR2 SYDVKM. This CDR3 has 14 residues. V dropped 10 bases and J dropped 3 bases, with 19 bases sitting between them. CDR3 DNA: TGTGCCAATCCCGGGACAATGGATCGCTACGAGCAGTACTTC. Its protein is CANPGTMDRYEQYF.

In DNA form, the CDR3 reads TGTGCCAGCAGCCGGGGGACATCCGAACAGCCCCAGCATTTT. Encoded protein: CASSRGTSEQPQHF. The gene calls are TRBV3-1 (or the pseudogene TRBV3-2) and TRBJ1-5; tentatively, D is TRBD1 (6 bases). The V end was cut by 4 bases, the J end by 7 bases, with 14 bases between. CDR3 length equals 14 residues. Germline values: CDR1 LGHDT, CDR2 YNNKEL (reference sequence).

This clone appeared once. This chain connects TRBV4-2 to TRBJ1-1; D remains ambiguous. The length of the CDR3 is 14 residues. Trimming stripped 1 base from V and 5 bases from J, with 11 bases between. Germline V gives CDR1 LGHNA, CDR2 YNFKEQ. CDR3 amino acids: CASSQGAGWTEAFF. Written as DNA, the CDR3 is TGTGCCAGCAGCCAAGGAGCGGGGTGGACTGAAGCTTTCTTT.

This clone has only a few counts. V gene TRBV4-1 combines with J gene TRBJ2-7; 8 bases are shared with TRBD1. The CDR3 extends over 15 amino acids. Germline trimming cut 3 bases from V and 4 bases from J; bases unmatched to any gene: 8. Germline V gene sequence: CDR1 MGHRA, CDR2 YSYEKL. CDR3 region: CASSHGQGVGYEQYF. The CDR3 nucleotides are TGCGCCAGCAGCCACGGACAGGGAGTTGGGTACGAGCAGTACTTC.

This sequence joins TRBV10-1 and TRBJ2-7; D may be TRBD2 (5 bases). This CDR3 contains 11 residues. The V gene lost 8 bases and the J gene lost 5 bases, with 10 bases spanning the gap. Germline loops: CDR1 WNHNN, CDR2 SYGVQD (reference sequence). The CDR3, as DNA: TGCGCCAGCGGTCGGGGTCACGAGCAGTACTTC. It codes for CASGRGHEQYF.

For this clone: In the same sample, other DNA sequences code for this CDR3. This sequence joins TRBV6-5 and TRBJ1-5; D might be TRBD1 (6 bases). The CDR3 totals 14 residues. V was clipped by 5 bases and J by 1 base, with 9 bases between them. Germline CDR1 is MNHEY and CDR2 is SVGAGI. The CDR3 DNA sequence: TGTGCCAGCAGTCCCCAGGGGAGCAATCAGCCCCAGCATTTT. Its translation: CASSPQGSNQPQHF.

Of note for this clone: Germline and junction disagree at one end, which may indicate a read error. V usage is TRBV2 and J usage is TRBJ2-5; a weak D match, TRBD2 (6 bases). CDR1 and CDR2 from the germline V gene are SNHLY and FYNNEI. The CDR3 length is 13 residues. CDR3 loop: CAGSSRGRETQYF. CDR3 bases: TGTGCCGGCAGCAGCCGGGGGAGGGAGACCCAGTACTTC.

The V and J genes are TRBV6-5 and TRBJ2-5; 8 bases align to TRBD2. The CDR3 spans 13 residues. The J segment lost 1 base and the V segment lost 8 bases, leaving 3 bases of the junction unmatched. Per the germline V gene, CDR1 is MNHEY and CDR2 is SVGAGI. In nucleotides, the CDR3 is TGTGCCAGCGTACTAGCGGCCCAAGAGACCCAGTACTTC. It specifies CASVLAAQETQYF.